The 20 T cell receptor beta chains in this list originate from one sample, sequenced in a study of control samples from healthy donors and cancer patients (dated by TCRdb to the early 2020s). Libraries were prepared through the immunoSEQ multiplex PCR assay. TCRdb's version of the immuneACCESS table is confined to in-frame rearrangements and falls short of the full clone set. An unresolved V gene accounts for under half of the shortfall where checked; the remainder is of unknown origin. The sample table records about 150,000 clones; approximately 94% of these occur just once. The top ten clones comprise around 5.4% of the sample. The sequencing sample was made of blood. The receptors were sampled from a man in his late teens or twenties in good health.

This clone was counted once. The rearrangement joins TRBV6-5 to TRBJ1-1; a possible D gene is TRBD1 (5 bases). V was shortened by 2 bases and J by 8 bases, with 12 bases between the two germline ends. This CDR3 has 13 amino acids. The germline CDR1 and CDR2 sequences are MNHEY and SVGAGI. For the CDR3, the DNA is TGTGCCAGCAGTTACGAGTGGGACGGCGAAGCTTTCTTT. Its protein is CASSYEWDGEAFF.

The rearrangement uses TRBV5-6 and TRBJ2-7; TRBD1 might be the D (5 bases). V was shortened by 1 base and J by 6 bases, with 8 bases between the two germline ends. The CDR3 is 12 residues long. Germline-derived CDR1 and CDR2 are SGHDT and YYEEEE. In DNA, the CDR3 is TGTGCCAGCAGCTTGTCCAGGGCCGAGCAGTACTTC. Its translation is CASSLSRAEQYF.

The rearrangement uses TRBV11-2 and TRBJ2-7, with 10 bases that match TRBD1. The CDR3 consists of 15 residues. V was pared by 5 bases and J by 3 bases, with 7 bases of the junction left unmatched. Looked up from germline, CDR1 is SGHAT and CDR2 is FQNNGV. This CDR3 reads CASSPRTGGNYEQYF. The CDR3 coding sequence is TGTGCCAGCAGCCCCAGGACAGGGGGTAACTACGAGCAGTACTTC.

CDR3 coding DNA: TGCGCCAGCAGCTTGCTAAGTCCCGGGAACACTGAAGCTTTCTTT. Encoded protein: CASSLLSPGNTEAFF. J is TRBJ1-1 and V is TRBV5-1; no firm D call. The V gene's germline CDR1 is SGHRS and CDR2 YFSETQ. V was pared by 1 base and J by 1 base, with 11 bases between. The CDR3 has 15 residues.

The rearrangement links TRBV19 to TRBJ2-3; no firm D call. The germline V and J ends were trimmed by 6 bases and 0 bases, with 10 bases remaining between them. Looked up from germline, CDR1 is LNHDA and CDR2 is SQIVND (reference sequence). This CDR3 is 14 amino acids long. The CDR3 DNA reads TGTGCCAGTAGCCGGCCGGCTAGCACAGATACGCAGTATTTT. Protein: CASSRPASTDTQYF.

The chain uses TRBV7-2 and TRBJ1-2; TRBD1 agrees at 7 bases. From germline, CDR1 is SGHTA and CDR2 FQGNSA. With 5 bases clipped from V and 4 bases from J, the junction kept 10 bases outside the gene matches. This CDR3 is built from 15 residues. The CDR3 region is CASSPIDRVSYGYTF. Here the CDR3 DNA reads TGTGCCAGCAGCCCAATTGACAGGGTATCCTATGGCTACACCTTC.

The rearrangement uses TRBV19 and TRBJ1-1, with 7 bases lining up with TRBD1. Germline CDR1 LNHDA, CDR2 SQIVND (reference sequence). CDR3 length: 15 amino acids. The trim removed 7 bases at V and 4 bases at J, leaving 12 bases unmatched. The CDR3 region is CASTLAQGGSTEAFF. The CDR3 DNA reads as TGTGCCAGTACCCTCGCCCAGGGGGGGAGCACTGAAGCTTTCTTT.

In nucleotides, the CDR3 is TGTGCCAGTACTAGCGGGAGAGGAGGTGAGCAGTTCTTC. Encoded protein: CASTSGRGGEQFF. V usage is TRBV7-3 and J usage is TRBJ2-1; TRBD2 aligns across 11 bases. Germline V gene sequence: CDR1 SGHTA, CDR2 FQGTGA. The CDR3 sequence is 13 residues long. With 9 bases clipped from V and 9 bases from J, the junction kept 7 bases outside the gene matches. Based on the CDR3 plus reference TRBV7-3 and TRBJ2-1, the full variable domain is GAGVSQTPSNKVTEKGKYVELRCDPISGHTALYWYRQSLGQGPEFLIYFQGTGAADDSGLPNDRFFAVRPEGSVSTLKIQRTERGDSAVYLCASTSGRGGEQFFGPGTRLTVL.

The gene calls are TRBV18 and TRBJ2-3; the match to TRBD1 covers 10 bases. The CDR3 is 16 amino acids. Per the germline V gene, CDR1 is KGHSH and CDR2 is LQKENI. V was pared by 4 bases and J by 3 bases, with 7 bases of the junction left unmatched. The CDR3 DNA is TGTGCCAGCTCACGAGGACAGGGGGTACCGACAGATACGCAGTATTTT. Amino acids: CASSRGQGVPTDTQYF.

The chain recombines TRBV16 with TRBJ1-5, with 7 positions matching TRBD1. The CDR3 totals 15 residues. From germline, CDR1 is KGHSY and CDR2 FQNENV. V lost 4 bases and J lost 5; bases outside the gene matches: 8. The CDR3 nucleotides read TGTGCCAGCAGCCGCAACCGACAGGGTTATCAGCCCCAGCATTTT. Amino acids: CASSRNRQGYQPQHF.

The rearrangement joins TRBV6-5 to TRBJ1-1; D remains unclear. Trimming stripped 5 bases from V and 0 bases from J, with 7 bases between. CDR3 length equals 13 residues. From germline, CDR1 is MNHEY and CDR2 SVGAGI. CDR3 bases: TGTGCCAGCAGTAAACGGATGAACACTGAAGCTTTCTTT. It encodes CASSKRMNTEAFF.

The chain joins TRBV4-1 to TRBJ2-7; 7 positions match TRBD1. The ends lost 2 bases at V and 5 bases at J; junction bases unmatched: 9. The CDR3 is 15 residues long. Germline-derived CDR1 and CDR2 are MGHRA and YSYEKL. CDR3 region: CASSQYSNRGDEQYF. CDR3 sequence (DNA): TGCGCCAGCAGCCAATACTCAAACAGGGGCGACGAGCAGTACTTC.

This chain links TRBV2 with TRBJ2-7; no clear D. Germline V gene data show CDR1 as SNHLY and CDR2 as FYNNEI. V was pared by 6 bases and J by 3 bases, with 6 bases between. This CDR3 is built from 11 residues. CDR3 loop: CASRGFYEQYF. The CDR3 nucleotides read TGTGCCAGCAGGGGTTTCTACGAGCAGTACTTC.

The rearrangement links TRBV6-5 to TRBJ2-1; 7 bases agree with TRBD2. Germline V gives CDR1 MNHEY, CDR2 SVGAGI. V gave up 2 bases and J gave up 5 bases; unmatched junction bases: 6. The CDR3 consists of 15 residues. CDR3 loop: CASSYRLARNNEQFF. The DNA of the CDR3 is TGTGCCAGCAGTTACAGACTAGCCAGGAACAATGAGCAGTTCTTC.

The chain uses TRBV13 and TRBJ1-4; tentative D call: TRBD1 (5 bases). CDR1 is PRHDT and CDR2 is FYEKMQ in the germline V gene (reference sequence). This CDR3 has 14 amino acids. V was clipped by 7 bases and J by 8 bases, with 17 bases between them. The CDR3: CASKARVRGEKLFF. CDR3 nucleotide sequence: TGTGCCAGCAAGGCCAGGGTGAGGGGAGAAAAACTGTTTTTT.

A few counts support this clone. The V call is TRBV9, the J call TRBJ1-6; no firm D call. In germline, CDR1 is SGDLS, CDR2 YYNGEE. The CDR3 is made up of 15 amino acids. With 1 base removed from V and 11 bases from J, the gap between germline ends came to 16 bases. The CDR3 nucleotides are TGTGCCAGCAGCGTAACCCCTCGGGAGGATACACCCCTCCACTTT. Protein: CASSVTPREDTPLHF.

The chain combines TRBV27 with TRBJ2-7, with D maybe TRBD1 (6 bases). Germline loops: CDR1 MNHEY, CDR2 SMNVEV (reference sequence). V dropped 2 bases and J dropped 9 bases, with 14 bases sitting between them. This CDR3 is 13 amino acids long. The CDR3 sequence is CASSLAGAPGQYF. CDR3 DNA: TGTGCCAGCAGTTTAGCAGGGGCCCCGGGGCAGTACTTC.

This clone has just one count. The J gene is TRBJ1-4, the V gene TRBV11-2; maybe TRBD1 (5 bases). The germline V and J ends were trimmed by 1 base and 8 bases, with 14 bases remaining between them. This CDR3 contains 15 residues. From germline, CDR1 is SGHAT and CDR2 FQNNGV. The CDR3 sequence is CASSLVSGPEEKLFF. The CDR3, as DNA: TGTGCCAGCAGCTTAGTCTCGGGGCCCGAGGAAAAACTGTTTTTT.

In its sample, this clone was seen a few times. The genes are TRBV3-1 (or the pseudogene TRBV3-2) and TRBJ1-2, with D perhaps TRBD1 (6 bases). Germline lookup yields CDR1 LGHDT and CDR2 YNNKEL (reference sequence). This CDR3 has 15 amino acids. V gave up 0 bases and J gave up 4 bases, with 12 bases separating them. The CDR3 region has the DNA TGTGCCAGCAGCCAAGATCTCAACAGGGTCTATGGCTACACCTTC. Translated, it gives CASSQDLNRVYGYTF.

CDR3 in amino acids: CATGTRRAEAFF. As DNA, the CDR3 is TGTGCCACAGGGACCCGGAGAGCTGAAGCTTTCTTT. The V call is TRBV13, the J call TRBJ1-1; a weak D match, TRBD1 (5 bases). Trimming took off 10 bases at V and 6 bases at J, with 15 bases between the two ends. CDR1 PRHDT and CDR2 FYEKMQ come from the germline V gene (reference sequence). This CDR3 contains 12 residues.